These 26 T cell receptor beta chains came from one sample sequenced in a study of T cell responses to AZD1222 COVID-19 vaccine. Some clones are missing from TCRdb's copy, which holds only in-frame ones; the method was immunoSEQ multiplex PCR. The table records tens of thousands of clones, approximately 88% of them present only once. The sample here was peripheral blood, taken on day 0 of MenACWY control vaccination. These receptors all stem from an adult in good health.

The rearrangement joins TRBV19 to TRBJ1-6; 8 nucleotides line up with TRBD1. The CDR3 runs 15 residues. The germline V gene has CDR1 LNHDA and CDR2 SQIVND (reference sequence). Germline trimming cut 7 bases from V and 5 bases from J; bases unmatched to any gene: 7. CDR3 DNA sequence: TGTGCCAGTACAGAACAGGGGGGAAATAATTCACCCCTCCACTTT. Translated, it gives CASTEQGGNNSPLHF.

This clone was seen just once. The CDR3 nucleotides read TGTGCCAGCAGTGCGGACAGGGGGCCATACAATGAGCAGTTCTTC. Residues: CASSADRGPYNEQFF. The rearrangement uses TRBV5-5 and TRBJ2-1; 11 bases map to TRBD1. CDR3 size: 15 residues. The V and J ends lost 5 bases and 4 bases, in that order; junction bases with no gene match: 5. CDR1 is SGHKS, CDR2 YYEKEE, per germline (reference sequence).

The chain carries TRBV29-1 and TRBJ1-4; 9 nucleotides align to TRBD1. V was pared by 6 bases and J by 5 bases, with 4 bases of the junction left unmatched. In germline, CDR1 is SQVTM, CDR2 ANQGSEA. This CDR3 is 13 amino acids long. CDR3 DNA sequence: TGCAGCGTCGGGACAGGGACAAATGAAAAACTGTTTTTT. As protein: CSVGTGTNEKLFF.

As DNA, the CDR3 is TGTGCCAGCATCTCTGGGGCCTCGGACGAGCAGTACTTC. Protein: CASISGASDEQYF. This chain connects TRBV6-5 to TRBJ2-7, with D tentatively TRBD1 (5 bases). Trimming shortened V by 7 bases and J by 5 bases, and 15 bases separated the two germline ends. The germline V gene encodes CDR1 MNHEY and CDR2 SVGAGI. This CDR3 region has 13 residues.

This chain uses TRBV19 with TRBJ2-3; no clear D gene. The CDR3 contains 15 residues. Between the trimmed V and J ends, which lost 1 base and 1 base, there was a span of 9 bases. Looked up from germline, CDR1 is LNHDA and CDR2 is SQIVND (reference sequence). The CDR3 sequence: CASSIGTDRTDTQYF. The CDR3 coding sequence is TGTGCCAGTAGTATAGGTACAGACCGCACAGATACGCAGTATTTT.

The chain links TRBV4-3 to TRBJ2-7; tentative D call: TRBD2 (5 bases). The CDR3 has 14 amino acids. V was shortened by 1 base and J by 2 bases, with 9 bases between the two germline ends. Germline lookup yields CDR1 LGHNA and CDR2 YSLEER. CDR3 nucleotides: TGCGCCAGCAGCCAAGTTCCGGGGACCTACGAGCAGTACTTC. Translating gives CASSQVPGTYEQYF.

The V call is TRBV28, the J call TRBJ1-1; D is undetermined. The V gene lost 3 bases and the J gene lost 7 bases, with 15 bases spanning the gap. This CDR3 is built from 14 residues. Per the germline V gene, CDR1 is MDHEN and CDR2 is SYDVKM. CDR3 coding DNA: TGTGCCAGCAGTTTCCCCTCCCCGAGTAGTGAAGCTTTCTTT. This codes for CASSFPSPSSEAFF.

V gene TRBV28 combines with J gene TRBJ1-1, with 10 positions matching TRBD1. This CDR3 has 16 amino acids. The J segment lost 4 bases and the V segment lost 5 bases, leaving 10 bases of the junction unmatched. The germline V gene encodes CDR1 MDHEN and CDR2 SYDVKM. This CDR3 reads CASSPPDRGSATEAFF. The CDR3 bases are TGTGCCAGCAGTCCGCCGGACAGGGGGTCGGCCACTGAAGCTTTCTTT. The full variable domain, with the rest looked up from reference TRBV28 and TRBJ1-1, is DVKVTQSSRYLVKRTGEKVFLECVQDMDHENMFWYRQDPGLGLRLIYFSYDVKMKEKGDIPEGYSVSREKKERFSLILESASTNQTSMYLCASSPPDRGSATEAFFGQGTRLTVV.

This chain's CDR3 is CASSYRRGPNNQPQHF. The CDR3 nucleotides read TGTGCCAGCAGTTACCGCCGGGGTCCTAACAATCAGCCCCAGCATTTT. The chain links TRBV6-2 or TRBV6-3 to TRBJ1-5; D call uncertain. V lost 2 bases to trimming and J lost 3 bases, with 14 bases between them. Per the germline V gene, CDR1 is MNHEY and CDR2 is SVGEGT. The CDR3 is 16 amino acids.

The chain links TRBV7-8 to TRBJ1-5; maybe TRBD1 (6 bases). Per the germline V gene, CDR1 is SGHVS and CDR2 is FQNEAQ. The CDR3 consists of 13 residues. V gave up 7 bases and J gave up 3 bases, with 10 bases separating them. CDR3 sequence reads: CASTRGFNQPQHF. The CDR3 DNA follows: TGTGCCAGCACTAGGGGGTTCAATCAGCCCCAGCATTTT. Using reference TRBV7-8 and TRBJ1-5 for the parts outside the CDR3, the full variable domain is GAGVSQSPRYKVAKRGQDVALRCDPISGHVSLFWYQQALGQGPEFLTYFQNEAQLDKSGLPSDRFFAERPEGSVSTLKIQRTQQEDSAVYLCASTRGFNQPQHFGDGTRLSIL.

The rearrangement links TRBV7-9 to TRBJ1-3; no clear D. Trimming cost V 1 base and J 6 bases, with 13 bases left between them. In germline, CDR1 is SEHNR, CDR2 FQNEAQ (reference sequence). This CDR3 has 15 amino acids. The CDR3 reads CASSLDPENSNTIYF. In nucleotides, the CDR3 is TGTGCCAGCAGCTTAGATCCGGAGAATTCAAACACCATATATTTT.

CDR3 in DNA: TGTGCGGGGGGCCCTGGCAATGAGCAGTTCTTC. Its protein product is CAGGPGNEQFF. This chain uses TRBV30 with TRBJ2-1; D might be TRBD1 or TRBD2, each matching 6 bases. Germline CDR1 reads GTSNPN; CDR2 reads SVGIG (reference sequence). CDR3 length: 11 residues.

This chain joins TRBV2 and TRBJ1-6, with D perhaps matching TRBD1 (6 bases). Germline values: CDR1 SNHLY, CDR2 FYNNEI. The CDR3 is 13 residues long. Trimming left V 7 bases short and J 10 bases short, with 14 bases between. The CDR3 region has the DNA TGTGCCAGCAAAGTGCAGGGGAACTCACCCCTCCACTTT. This encodes CASKVQGNSPLHF.

The J gene is TRBJ1-4, the V gene TRBV25-1; D call uncertain. The V end was cut by 0 bases, the J end by 7 bases, with 9 bases between. CDR1 MGHDK and CDR2 SYGVNS come from the germline V gene. The CDR3 runs 14 residues. Here the CDR3 DNA reads TGTGCCAGCAGTGAATATAGGGTGGGTGAAAAACTGTTTTTT. Translated: CASSEYRVGEKLFF. Supplemented by reference TRBV25-1 and TRBJ1-4, the full variable domain reads EADIYQTPRYLVIGTGKKITLECSQTMGHDKMYWYQQDPGMELHLIHYSYGVNSTEKGDLSSESTVSRIRTEHFPLTLESARPSHTSQYLCASSEYRVGEKLFFGSGTQLSVL.

The chain has TRBV27 and TRBJ2-7; the D gene is possibly TRBD1 (6 bases). Germline CDR1 and CDR2: MNHEY and SMNVEV (reference sequence). There are 13 residues in the CDR3. With 8 bases removed from V and 2 bases from J, the gap between germline ends came to 13 bases. The CDR3 coding sequence is TGTGCCAGCGGAAACAGGGTCACCTACGAGCAGTACTTC. This encodes CASGNRVTYEQYF.

This sequence joins TRBV2 and TRBJ2-7; maybe TRBD2 (7 bases). CDR3 length: 13 residues. Germline lookup yields CDR1 SNHLY and CDR2 FYNNEI. V was trimmed by 8 bases and J by 0 bases, leaving 11 bases between them. CDR3 sequence: CASGRGLSYEQYF. CDR3 DNA sequence: TGTGCCAGCGGGCGGGGGCTCTCCTACGAGCAGTACTTC.

The gene calls are TRBV19 and TRBJ1-5; 8 bases line up with TRBD1. Germline CDR1 and CDR2: LNHDA and SQIVND (reference sequence). V gave up 7 bases and J gave up 5 bases; unmatched junction bases: 10. This CDR3 comprises 15 residues. The CDR3 reads CASTQGAGQYQPQHF. In DNA form, the CDR3 reads TGTGCCAGTACTCAGGGGGCGGGCCAGTATCAGCCCCAGCATTTT.

The gene calls are TRBV5-4 and TRBJ2-7; D call uncertain. V shed 0 bases and J shed 5 bases, with 9 bases lying between them. In germline, CDR1 is SGHNT, CDR2 YYREEE (reference sequence). The CDR3 runs 13 residues. The CDR3 reads CASSLVGVHEQYF. In DNA form, the CDR3 reads TGTGCCAGCAGCTTGGTAGGTGTCCACGAGCAGTACTTC.

J is TRBJ2-7 and V is TRBV28, with D hard to call. This CDR3 region has 15 residues. The V end lost 5 bases, the J end lost 0 bases, and 14 bases lay between the germline ends. Germline CDR1 MDHEN, CDR2 SYDVKM. The CDR3 is CASSPGGSVSYEQYF. The CDR3 coding sequence is TGTGCCAGCAGTCCCGGTGGCAGCGTCTCCTACGAGCAGTACTTC.

The V and J genes are TRBV5-5 and TRBJ2-3; 7 bases are a match to TRBD2. This CDR3 has 16 residues. J lost 2 bases, V lost 0 bases, and 6 bases had no gene match. Germline assignment: CDR1 SGHKS and CDR2 YYEKEE (reference sequence). The CDR3 DNA is TGTGCCAGCAGCTTGGCCCTCGGGAGGCTCACAGATACGCAGTATTTT. Its translation is CASSLALGRLTDTQYF.

The chain links TRBV19 to TRBJ1-2; tentatively, D is TRBD1 (6 bases). The CDR3 has 13 residues. V was trimmed by 3 bases and J by 4 bases, leaving 9 bases between them. The germline V gene has CDR1 LNHDA and CDR2 SQIVND (reference sequence). CDR3 sequence (DNA): TGTGCCAGTAGTATCGCAGGGGTCTATGGCTACACCTTC. As protein: CASSIAGVYGYTF.

The chain is built from TRBV4-3 and TRBJ2-7; tentative D call: TRBD1 (6 bases). CDR3 length: 14 residues. Germline assignment: CDR1 LGHNA and CDR2 YSLEER. Trimming left V 1 base short and J 7 bases short, with 14 bases between. The CDR3 is CASSQGDRPGEQYF. The DNA for the CDR3 is TGCGCCAGCAGCCAAGGAGACAGGCCCGGGGAGCAGTACTTC.

Here the CDR3 DNA reads TGTGCCAGCACATCGACAGGGGGCAATCAGCCCCAGCATTTT. As protein: CASTSTGGNQPQHF. J is TRBJ1-5 and V is TRBV25-1, with 8 bases identical to TRBD1. V shed 7 bases, J shed 2 bases, and the junction held 4 bases outside the gene matches. This CDR3 is 14 amino acids long. Germline-derived CDR1 and CDR2 are MGHDK and SYGVNS.

The V gene is TRBV28, the J gene TRBJ2-3, with 8 bases lining up with TRBD1. Germline V gene sequence: CDR1 MDHEN, CDR2 SYDVKM. The trim removed 5 bases at V and 1 base at J, leaving 8 bases unmatched. The CDR3 extends over 16 amino acids. The CDR3, as DNA: TGTGCCAGCAGTCAGATCCGGGACAGGCGCACAGATACGCAGTATTTT. Translation gives CASSQIRDRRTDTQYF.

The chain recombines TRBV19 with TRBJ1-1; unclear D gene. The CDR3 length is 13 residues. V gave up 4 bases and J gave up 3 bases, with 9 bases separating them. Germline-derived CDR1 and CDR2 are LNHDA and SQIVND (reference sequence). CDR3 coding DNA: TGTGCCAGTAGTAGGACCTGGGACACTGAAGCTTTCTTT. This encodes CASSRTWDTEAFF.

The V gene is TRBV19, the J gene TRBJ1-3; D ambiguous. Trimming stripped 6 bases from V and 4 bases from J, with 10 bases between. Germline-derived CDR1 and CDR2 are LNHDA and SQIVND (reference sequence). The CDR3 sequence is 13 residues long. The CDR3 nucleotides read TGTGCCAGTAGGTACCCTCCAGGAAACACCATATATTTT. It yields the protein CASRYPPGNTIYF.